This is a list of T cell receptor beta chains from one sample in a study of CD8+ T cells in alopecia areata. Profiled with immunoSEQ multiplex PCR; TCRdb holds only in-frame clones, not every one. This sample has about 140,000 clones; 85% to 90% occur once, and the top ten carry less than 15%. The specimen was CD8+ T cells sorted from blood, collected at week 4, from a patient treated with tofacitinib. The source of these receptors is a human donor with alopecia areata. Both conserved end residues are part of each CDR3. Fields, in order: V gene, clone size, J gene, D gene, CDR3 DNA, CDR3 protein. A D gene is named only where the DNA matches it firmly. Clone size is not always given. Where it is, it says once, few, many or a class for expanded clones.

TRBV28	-	TRBJ2-1	-	TGTGCCAGCACAGAACACGGTCCTTACAATGAGCAGTTCTTC	CASTEHGPYNEQFF
TRBV7-9	-	TRBJ2-7	-	TGTGCCAGCAGCTTAGGTATGGACGAGCAGTACTTC	CASSLGMDEQYF
TRBV30	-	TRBJ1-1	TRBD1	TGTGCCTCCGCCGGGGACAGACAAATGTACACTGAAGCTTTCTTT	CASAGDRQMYTEAFF
TRBV27	-	TRBJ1-5	-	TGTGCCAGCAGCCCGGGACACCCAAGCAATCAGCCCCAGCATTTT	CASSPGHPSNQPQHF
TRBV5-6	-	TRBJ1-1	TRBD1	TGTGCCAGCAGGGGACAGGGGGGGCAGAACACTGAAGCTTTCTTT	CASRGQGGQNTEAFF
TRBV13	-	TRBJ2-1	-	TGTGCCAGCAGCTTAGAGAACGGAATCTCTAATGAGCAGTTCTTC	CASSLENGISNEQFF
TRBV4-1	once	TRBJ2-2	TRBD2	TGCGCCAGCAGCCTCAAAGGGGGACTAGCGGGAGACGGGGAGCTGTTTTTT	CASSLKGGLAGDGELFF
TRBV7-2	few	TRBJ2-1	-	TGTGCCAGCACTCCCGGAACTGAGCAGTTCTTC	CASTPGTEQFF
TRBV27	-	TRBJ1-6	TRBD1	TGTGCCAGCAGTTCCCGGACAGGGTCCTATAATTCACCCCTCCACTTT	CASSSRTGSYNSPLHF
TRBV27	-	TRBJ1-2	TRBD1	TGTGCCAGCAGTTTCAGGCAGGGGGATGGCTACACCTTC	CASSFRQGDGYTF
TRBV11-2	few	TRBJ1-6	-	TGTGCCAGCAGCTTAGATTTAACGGGCTATTCACCCCTCCACTTT	CASSLDLTGYSPLHF
TRBV6-1	-	TRBJ1-5	-	TGTGCCAGCAGTGAGAGTGGGCCCCAGCATTTT	CASSESGPQHF
TRBV19	-	TRBJ2-3	-	TGTGCCAGTAGTATTAGTAATCCGAATACGCAGTATTTT	CASSISNPNTQYF
TRBV7-9	-	TRBJ2-7	-	TGTGCCAGCCGCGGGGAGAGTAGCTCCTACGAGCAGTACTTC	CASRGESSSYEQYF
TRBV11-2	-	TRBJ2-7	-	TGTGCCAGCAGCCCCCAGGGCAGGGACTCCTACGAGCAGTACTTC	CASSPQGRDSYEQYF
TRBV29-1	once	TRBJ2-1	TRBD2	TGCAGCGTTGAAGGGGTGTCGACTAGCGGTTACAATGAGCAGTTCTTC	CSVEGVSTSGYNEQFF
TRBV29-1	few	TRBJ2-1	TRBD2	TGCAGCGTGGGGGGACTAGCGGGAGTCAACTACAATGAGCAGTTCTTC	CSVGGLAGVNYNEQFF
TRBV10-3	-	TRBJ2-7	-	TGTGCCATCAGTGTGGAGCAGGGGAGCCACGAGCAGTACTTC	CAISVEQGSHEQYF
TRBV27	-	TRBJ2-7	TRBD1	TGTGCCAGCAGTATTACAGGGGGCTTCTCCTACGAGCAGTACTTC	CASSITGGFSYEQYF
TRBV5-1	-	TRBJ2-7	TRBD2	TGCGCCAGCAGCTCCGGGACTAGCACCTACGAGCAGTACTTC	CASSSGTSTYEQYF
TRBV11-2	-	TRBJ1-5	-	TGTGCCAGCAGCTTAACTGGTTTCAATCAGCCCCAGCATTTT	CASSLTGFNQPQHF
TRBV27	-	TRBJ2-1	-	TGTGCCAGCAACCCCCCGGGGGTCCACAATGAGCAGTTCTTC	CASNPPGVHNEQFF
TRBV11-2	once	TRBJ2-7	-	TGTGCCAGCAGCTTAGATGGCTACGAGCAGTACTTC	CASSLDGYEQYF
TRBV27	-	TRBJ2-6	-	TGTGCCAGCAGTTTAACCGGGGCCAACGTCCTGACTTTC	CASSLTGANVLTF
TRBV29-1	-	TRBJ2-7	-	TGCAGCGTCCAGGACAGCTACGAGCAGTACTTC	CSVQDSYEQYF
TRBV25-1	-	TRBJ2-1	TRBD2	TGTGCCAGCAGTAACCGAGCGGGAGCCCTTAATGAGCAGTTCTTC	CASSNRAGALNEQFF
TRBV7-2	-	TRBJ2-3	-	TGTGCCAGCAGCTTAGTCGGGAGTTCAGATACGCAGTATTTT	CASSLVGSSDTQYF
TRBV5-1	-	TRBJ2-3	TRBD1	TGCGCCAGCAGAGCACAGACAGGGGGTGGAGATACGCAGTATTTT	CASRAQTGGGDTQYF
TRBV9	-	TRBJ2-6	TRBD1	TGTGCCAGCAGCGTAGAGGGACAGTTCTCTGGGGCCAACGTCCTGACTTTC	CASSVEGQFSGANVLTF
TRBV7-9	-	TRBJ2-5	TRBD2	TGTGCCAGCAGCTCCCTAGCGGGAGCGGAGGTAGAGACCCAGTACTTC	CASSSLAGAEVETQYF
TRBV2	-	TRBJ1-4	-	TGTGCCAGCAGTGAAGGTCCTTCAACTAATGAAAAACTGTTTTTT	CASSEGPSTNEKLFF
TRBV6-5	-	TRBJ1-1	TRBD1	TGTGCCAGCAGTTACGGGACAGGGCTGAACACTGAAGCTTTCTTT	CASSYGTGLNTEAFF
TRBV29-1	few	TRBJ2-7	TRBD1	TGCAGCGTTGACGAGACAGGGGGCCGCGAGCAGTACTTC	CSVDETGGREQYF
TRBV5-6	-	TRBJ2-7	TRBD1	TGTGCCAGCATCGGACAGGGGAGCGACGAGCAGTACTTC	CASIGQGSDEQYF
TRBV2	-	TRBJ2-7	TRBD1	TGTGCCAGCTGGGACAGGGGGCCGACCTACGAGCAGTACTTC	CASWDRGPTYEQYF
TRBV30	-	TRBJ2-2	TRBD2	TGTGCCTGGTTTGGACTAGCGGGAGTATCCACCGGGGAGCTGTTTTTT	CAWFGLAGVSTGELFF
TRBV9	once	TRBJ2-1	TRBD1	TGTGCCAGCAGCTCTCAGACAGGGGCCCCTGGTCGCTACAATGAGCAGTTCTTC	CASSSQTGAPGRYNEQFF
TRBV7-3	-	TRBJ2-1	-	TGTGCCAGCAGCTTAGACAACAATGAGCAGTTCTTC	CASSLDNNEQFF
TRBV27	few	TRBJ2-1	-	TGTGCCAGCAGCGGGGTCAGGGGCAATGAGCAGTTCTTC	CASSGVRGNEQFF
TRBV27	-	TRBJ2-7	-	TGTGCCAGCAGTTTTTCGGCAGACTCCTACGAGCAGTACTTC	CASSFSADSYEQYF
TRBV29-1	-	TRBJ2-1	-	TGCAGCGTGTTTGGGGGCGCAGTCTCCTACAATGAGCAGTTCTTC	CSVFGGAVSYNEQFF
TRBV27	-	TRBJ2-1	TRBD2	TGTGCCAGCAGTCCCCGGACTAGCGGGAGGCCCACGCAGTTCTTC	CASSPRTSGRPTQFF
TRBV29-1	-	TRBJ1-1	-	TGCAGCGTTGACTTCTCAGGGATGAACACTGAAGCTTTCTTT	CSVDFSGMNTEAFF
TRBV4-1	once	TRBJ2-1	-	TGCGCCAGCAGCCACGGACTGGCAGCCTACAATGAGCAGTTCTTC	CASSHGLAAYNEQFF
TRBV29-1	once	TRBJ1-2	-	TGCAGCGTTGAGGGATTGGATGCTGGCTACACCTTC	CSVEGLDAGYTF
TRBV7-6	-	TRBJ2-7	TRBD2	TGTGCCAGCAGCTTATCAACTAGCGGGAGCGAATACGAGCAGTACTTC	CASSLSTSGSEYEQYF
TRBV27	-	TRBJ2-7	-	TGTGCCAGCAGTTTATCCGGGACACGGTTCGAGCAGTACTTC	CASSLSGTRFEQYF
TRBV12-5	-	TRBJ2-4	TRBD1	TGTGCTAGTGGTCCAGGGGGCGCGGACATTCAGTACTTC	CASGPGGADIQYF